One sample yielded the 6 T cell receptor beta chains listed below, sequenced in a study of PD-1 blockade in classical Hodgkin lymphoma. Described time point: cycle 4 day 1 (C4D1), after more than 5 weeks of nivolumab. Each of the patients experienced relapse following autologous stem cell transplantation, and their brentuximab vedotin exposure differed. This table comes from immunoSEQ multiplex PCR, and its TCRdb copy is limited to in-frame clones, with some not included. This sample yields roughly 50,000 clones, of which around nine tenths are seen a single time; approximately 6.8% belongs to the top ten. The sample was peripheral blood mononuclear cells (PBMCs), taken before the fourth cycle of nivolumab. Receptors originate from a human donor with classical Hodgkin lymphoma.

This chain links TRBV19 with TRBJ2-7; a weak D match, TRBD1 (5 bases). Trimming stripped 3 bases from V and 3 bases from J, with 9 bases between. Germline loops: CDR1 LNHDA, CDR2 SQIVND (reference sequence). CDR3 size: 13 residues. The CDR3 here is CASSIPDSYEQYF. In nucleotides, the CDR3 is TGTGCCAGTAGTATCCCCGACAGCTACGAGCAGTACTTC.

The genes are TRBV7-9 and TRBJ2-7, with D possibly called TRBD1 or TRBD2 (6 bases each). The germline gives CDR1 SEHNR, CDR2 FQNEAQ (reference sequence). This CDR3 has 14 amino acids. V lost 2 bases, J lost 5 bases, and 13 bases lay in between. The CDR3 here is CASSLSGARDEQYF. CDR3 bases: TGTGCCAGCAGCTTATCGGGGGCTCGAGACGAGCAGTACTTC.

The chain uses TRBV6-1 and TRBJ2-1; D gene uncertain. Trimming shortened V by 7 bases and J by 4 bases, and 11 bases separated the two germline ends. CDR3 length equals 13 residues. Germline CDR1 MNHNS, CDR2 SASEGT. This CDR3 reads CASNLDPYNEQFF. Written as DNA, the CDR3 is TGTGCCAGCAACCTGGACCCGTACAATGAGCAGTTCTTC.

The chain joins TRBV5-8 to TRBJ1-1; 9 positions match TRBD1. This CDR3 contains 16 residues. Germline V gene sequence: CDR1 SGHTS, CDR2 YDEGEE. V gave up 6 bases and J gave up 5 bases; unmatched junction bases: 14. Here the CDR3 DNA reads TGTGCCAGCACTCTCCACGCCGGGACAGGGAATACTGAAGCTTTCTTT. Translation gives CASTLHAGTGNTEAFF. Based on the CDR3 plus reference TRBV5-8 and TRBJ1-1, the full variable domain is EAGVTQSPTHLIKTRGQQATLRCSPISGHTSVYWYQQALGLGLQFLLWYDEGEERNRGNFPPRFSGRQFPNYSSELNVNALELEDSALYLCASTLHAGTGNTEAFFGQGTRLTVV.

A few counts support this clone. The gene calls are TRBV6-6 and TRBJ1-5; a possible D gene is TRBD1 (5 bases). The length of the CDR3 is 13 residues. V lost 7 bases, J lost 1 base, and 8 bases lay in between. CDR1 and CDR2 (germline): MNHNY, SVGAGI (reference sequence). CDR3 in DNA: TGTGCCAGCACGGGGGGGAGCAATCAGCCCCAGCATTTT. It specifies CASTGGSNQPQHF.

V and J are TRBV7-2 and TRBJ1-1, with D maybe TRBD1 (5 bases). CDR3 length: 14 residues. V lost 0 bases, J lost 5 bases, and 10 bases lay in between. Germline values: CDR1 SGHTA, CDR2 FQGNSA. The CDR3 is CASSLAGRATEAFF. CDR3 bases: TGTGCCAGCAGCTTAGCCGGCAGGGCAACTGAAGCTTTCTTT. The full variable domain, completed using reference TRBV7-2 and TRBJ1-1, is GAGVSQSPSNKVTEKGKDVELRCDPISGHTALYWYRQSLGQGLEFLIYFQGNSAPDKSGLPSDRFSAERTGGSVSTLTIQRTQQEDSAVYLCASSLAGRATEAFFGQGTRLTVV.